The rows below give T cell receptor beta chains drawn from one sample of a study of patients and donors after allogeneic stem cell transplantation. A single record per CDR3 protein comes from TCRdb applying MiXCR to the RT-PCR reads. The repertoire has roughly 940,000 distinct CDR3 sequences, approximately 18% of them found once; the top ten carry around 6%. Sequencing was done on a sample of blood, either unsorted or a sorted T cell fraction (not recorded which). All receptors derive from a human donor who was either an allogeneic HSCT recipient or a stem cell or donor lymphocyte infusion donor (not recorded which). It is not recorded whose cells these are; they may come from a transplant donor. Both conserved end residues are part of each CDR3. Each record gives: clone size, D gene, J gene, V gene, CDR3 DNA, CDR3 protein. A D gene is named only where the DNA matches it firmly. For some rows the clone size is stated as once, few or many, or as a class when expanded; others skip it.

NA TRBD1 TRBJ1-1 TRBV18 TGTGCCAGCTCTCCACGGGACAGGATCAACACTGAAGCTTTCTTT CASSPRDRINTEAFF
NA NA TRBJ1-6 TRBV20-1 TGCAGTGCTAGACCTAGGGTGGAATCTTCACCCCTCCACTTT CSARPRVESSPLHF
NA TRBD2 TRBJ2-1 TRBV4-2 TGTGCCAGCAGCCAGTTGCGGGGGGGCTACAATGAGCAGTTCTTC CASSQLRGGYNEQFF
few TRBD2 TRBJ2-5 TRBV6-5 TGTGCCAGCAGTTACCGGGAACTAGCGGGGGGGATGCAAGAGACCCAGTACTTC CASSYRELAGGMQETQYF
many TRBD2 TRBJ2-1 TRBV12-3/TRBV12-4 TGTGCCAGCAGTTTTCAGCGGGGGTATGAGCAGTTCTTC CASSFQRGYEQFF
NA NA TRBJ1-2 TRBV6-5 TGTGCCAGCAGTTACTCGAGTATGGAGACTAACTATGGCTACACCTTC CASSYSSMETNYGYTF
NA TRBD1 TRBJ1-2 TRBV20-1 TGCAGTGCTACAATTGGACAGGGATTAATCTATGGCTACACCTTC CSATIGQGLIYGYTF
many NA TRBJ2-1 TRBV21-1 TGTGCCAGCAGCAAAGACGAGATCGGGACTAGCGGGACGGGAAATGAGCAGTTCTTC CASSKDEIGTSGTGNEQFF
few NA TRBJ2-3 TRBV27 TGTGCCAGCAGTTCGAAAATCGGGTCCCCCACAGATACGCAGTATTTT CASSSKIGSPTDTQYF
many TRBD1 TRBJ1-2 TRBV20-1 TGCAGTGCTAGAGGACAGGGGTATGGCTACACCTTC CSARGQGYGYTF
NA NA TRBJ2-3 TRBV9 TGTGCCAGCAGCGTAGCTTTGTTTGGTCGCGAGGATACGCAGTATTTT CASSVALFGREDTQYF
NA NA TRBJ1-6 TRBV20-1 TGCAGTGCCATCCAAACGCCGACTTATAATTCACCCCTCCACTTT CSAIQTPTYNSPLHF
NA TRBD2 TRBJ2-1 TRBV2 TGTGCCAGCAGTGGATACAGCGGGAGCTCCTACAATGAGCAGTTCTTC CASSGYSGSSYNEQFF
NA NA TRBJ2-7 TRBV6-2/TRBV6-3 TGTGCCAGCAGTCAGATGCGATCGGACAGTACCTACGAGCAGTACTTC CASSQMRSDSTYEQYF
NA NA TRBJ1-2 TRBV7-8 TGTGCCAGCAGCTTAGCAACAGCGGCCTATGGCTACACCTTC CASSLATAAYGYTF
NA NA TRBJ1-5 TRBV12-3/TRBV12-4 TGTGCCAGCAGTTACCGGACCAATCAGCCCCAGCATTTT CASSYRTNQPQHF
NA NA TRBJ2-7 TRBV5-1 TGCGCCAGCAGCTCCCCCGTGGGCAGGGCGTCCTACGAGCAGTACTTC CASSSPVGRASYEQYF
NA NA TRBJ2-7 TRBV29-1 TGCAGCGTTCCGGGACGGCGCTACGAGCAGTACTTC CSVPGRRYEQYF
many NA TRBJ2-2 TRBV12-3/TRBV12-4 TGTGCCAGCAGTTTAAGAGGGCACGGGGAGCTGTTTTTT CASSLRGHGELFF
few TRBD1 TRBJ1-1 TRBV12-3/TRBV12-4 TGTGCCAGCAGCCCCCGGGACAGGGAAGGCACTGAAGCTTTCTTT CASSPRDREGTEAFF
many NA TRBJ1-1 TRBV12-3/TRBV12-4 TGTGCCAGCAGTCCTCGGACAGCAAACACTGAAGCTTTCTTT CASSPRTANTEAFF
NA NA TRBJ2-7 TRBV5-6 TGTGCCAGCAGCGGGGACATCCTCCTGGAGCAGTACTTC CASSGDILLEQYF
NA NA TRBJ1-5 TRBV20-1 TGCAGTGGGGTTACTAGCAATCAGCCCCAGCATTTT CSGVTSNQPQHF
NA NA TRBJ1-3 TRBV9 TGTGCCAGCAGCGTACTTTCCGGGGCCGGAAACACCATATATTTT CASSVLSGAGNTIYF
few TRBD1 TRBJ1-6 TRBV6-1 TGTGCCATCAAGTCCGGGACAGGCCCTTTACCCCTCCACTTT CAIKSGTGPLPLHF
few NA TRBJ1-2 TRBV20-1 TGCAGTGCTAGAGATGAGGATTCGGGGGTCAATGGCTACACCTTC CSARDEDSGVNGYTF
few NA TRBJ2-7 TRBV30 TGTGCCTGGAGTGAGGACGGGTTGGAGCAGTACTTC CAWSEDGLEQYF
few NA TRBJ2-1 TRBV18 TGTGCCAGCTCACCACGAGGGGCGAGCTCCTACAATGAGCAGTTCTTC CASSPRGASSYNEQFF
many TRBD1 TRBJ2-5 TRBV9 TGTGCCAGCAGCCGGGGACAGGGAAGAGAGACCCAGTACTTC CASSRGQGRETQYF
NA TRBD1 TRBJ2-5 TRBV27 TGTGCCAGCAGTTTCGGGACAGGGGGCGTTAGGCCCCAGTACTTC CASSFGTGGVRPQYF